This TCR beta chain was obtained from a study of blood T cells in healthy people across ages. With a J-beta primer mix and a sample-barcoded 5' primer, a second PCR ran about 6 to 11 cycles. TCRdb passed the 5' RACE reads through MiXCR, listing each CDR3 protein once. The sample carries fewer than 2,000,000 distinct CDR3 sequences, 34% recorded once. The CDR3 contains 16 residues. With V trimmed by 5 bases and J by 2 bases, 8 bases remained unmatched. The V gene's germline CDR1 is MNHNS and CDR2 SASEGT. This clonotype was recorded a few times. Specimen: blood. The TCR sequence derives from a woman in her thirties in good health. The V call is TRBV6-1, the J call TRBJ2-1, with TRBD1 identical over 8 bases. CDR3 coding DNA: TGTGCCAGCAGTAGAGGGGACAGGACCACCTACAATGAGCAGTTCTTC. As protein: CASSRGDRTTYNEQFF.